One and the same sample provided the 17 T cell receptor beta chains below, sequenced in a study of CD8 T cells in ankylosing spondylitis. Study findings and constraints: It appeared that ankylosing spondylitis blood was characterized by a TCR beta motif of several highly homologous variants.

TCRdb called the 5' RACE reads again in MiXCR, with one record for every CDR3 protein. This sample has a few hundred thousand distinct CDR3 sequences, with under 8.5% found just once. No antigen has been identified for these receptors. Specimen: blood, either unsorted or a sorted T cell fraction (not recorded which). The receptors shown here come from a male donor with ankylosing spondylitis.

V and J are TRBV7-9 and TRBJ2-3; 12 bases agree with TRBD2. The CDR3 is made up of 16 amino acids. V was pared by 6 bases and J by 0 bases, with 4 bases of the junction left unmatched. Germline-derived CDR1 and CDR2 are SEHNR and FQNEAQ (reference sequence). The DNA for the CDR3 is TGTGCCAGCAGATCAGGACTAGCGGGGAGCACAGATACGCAGTATTTT. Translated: CASRSGLAGSTDTQYF.

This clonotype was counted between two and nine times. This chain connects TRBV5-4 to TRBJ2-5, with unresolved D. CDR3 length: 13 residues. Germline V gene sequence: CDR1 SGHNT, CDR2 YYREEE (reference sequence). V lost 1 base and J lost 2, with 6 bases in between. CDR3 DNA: TGTGCCAGCAGCTTGATTTCTCAAGAGACCCAGTACTTC. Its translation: CASSLISQETQYF.

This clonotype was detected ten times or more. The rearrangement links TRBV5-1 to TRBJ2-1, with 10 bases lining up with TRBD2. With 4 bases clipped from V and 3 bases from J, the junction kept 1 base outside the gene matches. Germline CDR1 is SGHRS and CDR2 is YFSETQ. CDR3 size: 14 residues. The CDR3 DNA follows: TGCGCCAGCAGCGGGACTAGCGTCTACAATGAGCAGTTCTTC. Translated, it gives CASSGTSVYNEQFF.

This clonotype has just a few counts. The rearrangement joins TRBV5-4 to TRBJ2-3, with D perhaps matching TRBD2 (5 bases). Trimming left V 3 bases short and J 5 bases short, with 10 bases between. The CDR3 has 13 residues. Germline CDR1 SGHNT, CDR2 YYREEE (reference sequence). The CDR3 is CASSYGLLDTQYF. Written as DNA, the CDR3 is TGTGCCAGCAGCTATGGACTTCTAGATACGCAGTATTTT.

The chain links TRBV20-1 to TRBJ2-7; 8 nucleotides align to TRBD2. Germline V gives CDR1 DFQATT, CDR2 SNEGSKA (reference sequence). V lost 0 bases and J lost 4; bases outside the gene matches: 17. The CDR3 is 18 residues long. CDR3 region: CSARDMSGRTSRDYEQYF. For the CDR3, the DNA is TGCAGTGCTAGAGATATGAGTGGTCGGACTAGCCGAGATTACGAGCAGTACTTC.

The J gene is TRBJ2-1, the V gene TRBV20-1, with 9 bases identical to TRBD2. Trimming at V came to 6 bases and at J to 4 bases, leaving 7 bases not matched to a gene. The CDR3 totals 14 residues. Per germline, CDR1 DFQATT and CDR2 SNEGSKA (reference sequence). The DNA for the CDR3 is TGCAGTGCGGAACGGGGACTAGCATACAATGAGCAGTTCTTC. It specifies CSAERGLAYNEQFF.

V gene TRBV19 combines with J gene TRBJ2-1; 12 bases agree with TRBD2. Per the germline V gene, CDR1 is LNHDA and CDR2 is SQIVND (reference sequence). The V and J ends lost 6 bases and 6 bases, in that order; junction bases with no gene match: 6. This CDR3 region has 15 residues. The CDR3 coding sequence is TGTGCCAGTAGACTCCTAGCGGGAGGGTTCAATGAGCAGTTCTTC. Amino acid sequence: CASRLLAGGFNEQFF.

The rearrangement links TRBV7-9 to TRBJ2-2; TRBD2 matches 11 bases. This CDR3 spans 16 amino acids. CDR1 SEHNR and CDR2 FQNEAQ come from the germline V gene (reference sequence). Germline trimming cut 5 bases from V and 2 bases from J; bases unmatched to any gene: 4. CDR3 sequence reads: CASSRTSGPNTGELFF. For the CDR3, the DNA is TGTGCCAGCAGCCGGACTAGCGGGCCCAACACCGGGGAGCTGTTTTTT.

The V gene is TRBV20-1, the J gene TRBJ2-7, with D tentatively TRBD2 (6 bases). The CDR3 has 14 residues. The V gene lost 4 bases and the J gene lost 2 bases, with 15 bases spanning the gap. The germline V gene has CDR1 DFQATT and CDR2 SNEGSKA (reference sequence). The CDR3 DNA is TGCAGTGCTACCTCCCCGGACTATCCCTACGAGCAGTACTTC. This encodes CSATSPDYPYEQYF.

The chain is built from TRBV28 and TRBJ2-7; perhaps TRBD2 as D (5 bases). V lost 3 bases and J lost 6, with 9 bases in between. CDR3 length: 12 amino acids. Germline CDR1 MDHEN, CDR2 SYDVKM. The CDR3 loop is CASSFTGIEQYF. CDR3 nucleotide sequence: TGTGCCAGCAGTTTCACGGGGATCGAGCAGTACTTC.

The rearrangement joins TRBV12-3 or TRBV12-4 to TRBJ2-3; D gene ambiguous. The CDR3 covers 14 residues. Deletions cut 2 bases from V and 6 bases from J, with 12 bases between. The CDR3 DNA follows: TGTGCCAGCAGTTTATCGGTGGATGTCGATACGCAGTATTTT. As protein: CASSLSVDVDTQYF.

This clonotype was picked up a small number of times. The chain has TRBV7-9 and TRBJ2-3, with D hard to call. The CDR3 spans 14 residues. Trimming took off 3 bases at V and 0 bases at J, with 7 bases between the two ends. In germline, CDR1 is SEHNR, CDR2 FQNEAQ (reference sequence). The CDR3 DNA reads TGTGCCAGCAGCTTGAGCGACAGCACAGATACGCAGTATTTT. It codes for CASSLSDSTDTQYF.

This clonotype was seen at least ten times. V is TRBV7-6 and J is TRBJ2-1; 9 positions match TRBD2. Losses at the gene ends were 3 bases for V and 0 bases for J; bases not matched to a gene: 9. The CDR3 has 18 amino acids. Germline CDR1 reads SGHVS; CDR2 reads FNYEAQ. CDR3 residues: CASSLGWHSGSSYNEQFF. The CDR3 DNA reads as TGTGCCAGCAGCTTGGGCTGGCATAGCGGGAGCTCCTACAATGAGCAGTTCTTC.

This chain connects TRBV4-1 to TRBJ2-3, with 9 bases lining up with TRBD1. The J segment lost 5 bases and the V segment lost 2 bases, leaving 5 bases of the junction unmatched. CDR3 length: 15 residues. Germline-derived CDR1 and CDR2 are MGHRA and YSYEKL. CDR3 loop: CASSQTGGTIDTQYF. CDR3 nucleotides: TGCGCCAGCAGCCAAACAGGGGGCACGATAGATACGCAGTATTTT.

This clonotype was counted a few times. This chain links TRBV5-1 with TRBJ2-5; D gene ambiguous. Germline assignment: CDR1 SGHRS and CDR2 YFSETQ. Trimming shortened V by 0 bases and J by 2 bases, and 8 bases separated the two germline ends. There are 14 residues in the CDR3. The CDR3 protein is CASSLAPAQETQYF. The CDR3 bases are TGCGCCAGCAGCTTGGCGCCAGCACAAGAGACCCAGTACTTC.

CDR3 protein: CASSFQSFVGELFF. CDR3 sequence (DNA): TGTGCCAGCAGTTTCCAGAGCTTCGTCGGGGAGCTGTTTTTT. The chain joins TRBV12-3 or TRBV12-4 to TRBJ2-2; D is unresolved. CDR3 length: 14 amino acids. Deletions cut 3 bases from V and 7 bases from J, with 12 bases between.

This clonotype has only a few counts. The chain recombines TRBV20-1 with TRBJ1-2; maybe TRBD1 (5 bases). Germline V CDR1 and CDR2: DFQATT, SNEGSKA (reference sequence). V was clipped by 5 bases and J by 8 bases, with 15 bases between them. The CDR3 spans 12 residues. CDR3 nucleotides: TGCAGTGCTCCACCGGGACGGGAGGGCTACACCTTC. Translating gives CSAPPGREGYTF.